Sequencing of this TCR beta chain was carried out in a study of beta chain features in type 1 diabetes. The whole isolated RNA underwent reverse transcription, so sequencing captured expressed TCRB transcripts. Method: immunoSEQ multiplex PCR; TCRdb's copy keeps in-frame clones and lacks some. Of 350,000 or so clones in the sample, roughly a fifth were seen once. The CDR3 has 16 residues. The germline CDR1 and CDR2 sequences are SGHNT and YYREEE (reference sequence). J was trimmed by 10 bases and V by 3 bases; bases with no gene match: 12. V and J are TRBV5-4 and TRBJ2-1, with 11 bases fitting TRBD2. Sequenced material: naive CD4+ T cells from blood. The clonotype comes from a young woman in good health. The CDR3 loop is CASSSPTSGKANEQFF. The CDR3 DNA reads TGTGCCAGCAGCTCCCCGACTAGCGGGAAGGCAAACGAGCAGTTCTTC.